This TCR beta chain was captured in a study of T cell responses to AZD1222 COVID-19 vaccine. The study, taken as a whole, reports: Among the donors, most were white British and more were female, and clonal diversity was possibly underestimated. Only five or six people who got AZD1222 tested seropositive at baseline. Dominant at 160-218 and 743-854, vaccine-associated CD4 TCRs also spanned spike. Reportedly, close to half of spike-specific TCRs are directed against unmutated variant regions.

On this clone itself: No antigen is known for it.

V shed 1 base, J shed 0 bases, and the junction held 2 bases outside the gene matches. Germline V gene sequence: CDR1 MNHEY, CDR2 SVGEGT. The CDR3 covers 15 residues. Repertoires were generated with immunoSEQ multiplex PCR, while TCRdb's copy carries only in-frame clones and drops some. Of 90,000 to 110,000 clones in the sample, approximately 85% were seen once. The clonotype originates from an adult in good health. The V gene is TRBV6-2 or TRBV6-3, the J gene TRBJ1-1; 7 bases are a match to TRBD1. Sequenced here: peripheral blood, sampled on day 0 of MenACWY control vaccination. The DNA for the CDR3 is TGTGCCAGCAGTTACTTCGGACAGGTGAACACTGAAGCTTTCTTT. Its translation is CASSYFGQVNTEAFF.